This T cell receptor (beta chain) was sequenced during a study of blood T cell repertoires in COVID-19. Looking at the study overall: COVID-19 samples from acute and convalescent phases originated in the United States, Italy and Spain. Sources were T cells, B-cell-depleted T cells, or PBMCs; the material itself was cDNA or gDNA.

The ends were cut back, 4 bases at V and 4 bases at J, with 19 bases in the middle. The CDR3 contains 16 residues. Germline CDR1 is SGHAT and CDR2 is FQNNGV. A few counts support this clone. Authors' analysis steps: Scientists estimated how many nucleated cells there were by amplifying reference gene primers. The assay was immunoSEQ multiplex PCR, and TCRdb's table has in-frame clones only and misses some. The V and J calls and clone size are taken from that table; D and trimming were inferred from the DNA. The sample shows fewer than 80,000 clones, around 84% of them seen only once. The genes are TRBV11-2 and TRBJ1-2, with a tentative D call TRBD1 (5 bases). The sequenced sample was peripheral blood. The source of this sequence is a man in his sixties or seventies with acute or convalescent COVID-19. The DNA for the CDR3 is TGTGCCAGCAGCTCCTACGGGAGGGGCAGAACCTATGGCTACACCTTC. Its translation is CASSSYGRGRTYGYTF.